This TCR beta chain emerged from a study of blood T cell repertoires in COVID-19. Study-level background: PBMCs, B-cell-depleted T cells, or T cells were the source of the cDNA or gDNA that made up the material.

Source study methods: Amplifying reference gene primers gave estimates of nucleated cell counts. Only in-frame clones appear in the TCRdb table, and some are missing; sequencing was by immunoSEQ multiplex PCR. Clone size and the V and J calls come from that table; the DNA yielded D and trimming. The repertoire consists of about 300,000 clones, with approximately 86% occurring once and the leading ten covering about 1.2%. Trimming pared 7 bases from V and 1 base from J, leaving 10 bases between. This CDR3 region has 12 residues. CDR1 is SQVTM, CDR2 ANQGSEA, per germline. This TCR was recovered from a man in his sixties or seventies with acute or convalescent COVID-19. This chain links TRBV29-1 with TRBJ2-5; the D is unclear. Specimen: peripheral blood. The DNA for the CDR3 is TGCAGCGCCTCTCCTAGCCAAGAGACCCAGTACTTC. This sequence encodes CSASPSQETQYF.